This T cell receptor (beta chain) was sequenced in a study of identical twins listed by TCRdb under 2016. About the investigation overall: To test whether fetal clonotypes persist, the study used deep sequencing on TCR alpha and beta repertoires from monozygotic twins, unrelated adults of various ages, and cord blood. Replicate twin experiments were performed at different times using different library preparation protocols to rule out contamination.

Points the paper makes about the study in general: A weaker excess of twin sharing was found in beta out-of-frame sequences because the signal-to-noise ratio was lowered by fewer shared sequences. In monozygotic twins, out-of-frame TCR alpha sharing was systematically underestimated by recombination models, although the models agreed with sharing between unrelated individuals. Invariant T cells such as MAIT and iNKT could partly confound zero-insertion analyses, though diverse VJ usage argued against this for most clonotypes. Compared with coincidental sharing between unrelated individuals, an excess of low generation-probability sequences was observed among out-of-frame TCR alpha sequences shared between twins. Because the same donors could not be followed over many years, conclusions were based on cross-sectional statistical analysis. Abundant cord blood beta clonotypes carried fewer insertions; young adult naive repertoires showed a weaker similar trend, while memory repertoires showed none.

Preparation of the library involved 5' RACE. Sequencing took place on an Illumina HiSeq 2000. A universal primer binding site was added through template switching, and the final cDNA carried a unique molecular identifier so that TCR cDNA molecules could be counted accurately. Specific primers in the conserved constant-segment region were used to synthesize first-strand cDNA for the TCR alpha and beta chains. Each cDNA library was double barcoded, with a SMART-Mk sample barcode plus Illumina barcodes, to control for contamination. Two successive PCR steps introduced TruSeq adapter sequences along with Illumina sample barcodes. Sequencing of the TCR alpha and beta cDNA libraries was done on the Illumina HiSeq platform using custom primers. The study's own analysis went as follows. MiGEC was used to process raw reads and extract unique molecular identifiers, and MiXCR was used to find CDR3 positions. For each individual, recombination models were inferred using an EM algorithm with the repgenHMM and IGoR tools. Shared clonotypes were analyzed with the tcR package in R, and sharing was normalized by the product of cloneset sizes. To study raw recombination without the effects of thymic and clonal selection, out-of-frame nonproductive sequences were analyzed. TCRdb applied fastp at Q25 and MiXCR to the public reads, then kept only in-frame beta chains. Each record represents a unique CDR3 protein, reported with the most common genes and DNA among its rows. TCRdb, not the original authors, processed these V and J calls. A total of around 220,000 distinct CDR3 sequences appear in this sample, around 15% of them only once. Around 8.9% of the sample comes from the top ten.

All donors were healthy Caucasians. Using Miltenyi CD45RO+ enrichment and human naive T-cell isolation kits, memory (CD45RO+) and naive T cells were isolated from PBMC. Many counts were recorded for this clonotype. No cognate antigen has been identified for it. Within one base of it there is no much larger clone, and no base qualities were kept. The sample was memory (CD45RO+) T cells sorted from blood. This specimen's cell subset or site label, per the study, means: CD45RO+ enriched T cells. The TCR originated in a woman under 30 in good health.

This receptor carries the CDR3 CASSWDSSYNEQFF. The nucleotide sequence reads TGTGCCAGCAGTTGGGACAGCTCCTACAATGAGCAGTTCTTC. Recombination linked TRBV6-2 or TRBV6-3 to TRBJ2-1; 7 junctional bases match TRBD1. V has 4 bases trimmed and J has 0 bases trimmed; junction bases matching no gene number 0. The CDR3 measures 14 amino acids from cysteine to phenylalanine. The entry retains the CDR3 DNA only, 42 bases that are in frame from base 1. The germline V gene encodes CDR1 MNHEY and CDR2 SVGEGT.